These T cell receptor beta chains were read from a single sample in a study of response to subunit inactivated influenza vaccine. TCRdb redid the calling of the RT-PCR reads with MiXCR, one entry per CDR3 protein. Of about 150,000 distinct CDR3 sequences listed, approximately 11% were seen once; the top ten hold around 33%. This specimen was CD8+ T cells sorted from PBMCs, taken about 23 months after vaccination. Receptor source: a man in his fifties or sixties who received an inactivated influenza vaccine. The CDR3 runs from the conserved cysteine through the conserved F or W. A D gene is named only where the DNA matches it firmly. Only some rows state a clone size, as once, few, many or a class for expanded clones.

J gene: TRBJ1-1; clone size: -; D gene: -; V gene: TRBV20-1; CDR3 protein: CSVPEGLNTEAFF; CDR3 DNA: TGCAGTGTTCCCGAGGGGTTGAACACTGAAGCTTTCTTT
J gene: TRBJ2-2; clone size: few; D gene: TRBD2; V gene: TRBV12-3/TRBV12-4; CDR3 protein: CASSLSSAGGNTGELFF; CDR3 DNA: TGTGCCAGCAGTTTAAGTTCGGCGGGAGGGAACACCGGGGAGCTGTTTTTT
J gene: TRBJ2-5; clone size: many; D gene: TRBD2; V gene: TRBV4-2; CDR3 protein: CASSQETGGLEETQYF; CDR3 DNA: TGTGCCAGCAGCCAAGAAACGGGGGGTTTGGAAGAGACCCAGTACTTC
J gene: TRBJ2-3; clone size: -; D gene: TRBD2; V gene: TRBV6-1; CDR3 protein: CASSELADTDTQYF; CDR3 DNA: TGTGCCAGCAGTGAACTAGCGGACACAGATACGCAGTATTTT
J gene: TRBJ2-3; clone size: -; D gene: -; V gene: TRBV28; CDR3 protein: CASSLYGFTDTQYF; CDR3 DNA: TGTGCCAGCAGTTTGTACGGGTTCACAGATACGCAGTATTTT
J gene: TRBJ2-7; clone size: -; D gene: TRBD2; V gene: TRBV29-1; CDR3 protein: CSVEDGTGGSGEQYF; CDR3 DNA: TGCAGCGTTGAAGACGGGACGGGAGGAAGCGGCGAGCAGTACTTC
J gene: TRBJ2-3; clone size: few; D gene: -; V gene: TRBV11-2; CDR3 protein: CASRTGHTQYF; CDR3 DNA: TGTGCCAGCAGAACCGGGCATACGCAGTATTTT
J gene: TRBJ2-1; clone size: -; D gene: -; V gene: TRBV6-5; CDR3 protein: CASSYTTGTHIYNEQFF; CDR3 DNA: TGTGCCAGCAGTTACACCACCGGGACTCACATATACAATGAGCAGTTCTTC
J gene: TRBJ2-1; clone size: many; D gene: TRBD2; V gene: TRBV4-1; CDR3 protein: CASSLLAANEQFF; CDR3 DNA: TGCGCCAGCAGCCTTCTAGCGGCAAATGAGCAGTTCTTC
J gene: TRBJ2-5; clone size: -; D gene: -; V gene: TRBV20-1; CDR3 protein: CSARENGGTYQETQYF; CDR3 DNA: TGCAGTGCTAGAGAGAATGGCGGGACGTACCAAGAGACCCAGTACTTC
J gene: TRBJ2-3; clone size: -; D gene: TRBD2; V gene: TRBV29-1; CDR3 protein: CSVGEGGPTDTQYF; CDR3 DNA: TGCAGCGTTGGGGAGGGAGGGCCAACGGATACGCAGTATTTT
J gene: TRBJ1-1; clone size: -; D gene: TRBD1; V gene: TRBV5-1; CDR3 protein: CASSSTGEGFTEAFF; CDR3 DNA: TGCGCCAGCAGCTCGACAGGGGAAGGATTTACTGAAGCTTTCTTT
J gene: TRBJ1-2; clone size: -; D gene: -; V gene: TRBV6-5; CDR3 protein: CASSYQVPNYGYTF; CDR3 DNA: TGTGCCAGCAGTTACCAAGTTCCGAACTATGGCTACACCTTC
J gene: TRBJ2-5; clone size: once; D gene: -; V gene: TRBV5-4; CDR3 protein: CASSLAWGYVIGAQETQYF; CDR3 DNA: TGTGCCAGCAGCTTGGCCTGGGGTTATGTCATTGGGGCACAGGAGACCCAGTACTTC
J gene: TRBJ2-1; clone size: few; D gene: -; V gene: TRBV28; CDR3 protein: CASSYERDLYNEQFF; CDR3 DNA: TGTGCCAGCAGTTACGAGCGCGATTTATACAATGAGCAGTTCTTC
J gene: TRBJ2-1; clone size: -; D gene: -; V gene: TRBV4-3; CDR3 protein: CASSQELRGSSPNEQFF; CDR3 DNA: TGCGCCAGCAGCCAAGAATTGAGGGGGTCTAGTCCGAATGAGCAGTTCTTC
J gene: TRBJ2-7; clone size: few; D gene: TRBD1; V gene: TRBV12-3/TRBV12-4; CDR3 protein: CASSATGTLIEQYF; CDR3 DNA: TGTGCCAGCAGCGCGACAGGGACGCTAATCGAGCAGTACTTC
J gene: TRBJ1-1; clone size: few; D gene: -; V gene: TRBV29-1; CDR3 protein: CSVATWTEAFF; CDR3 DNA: TGCAGCGTTGCTACCTGGACTGAAGCTTTCTTT
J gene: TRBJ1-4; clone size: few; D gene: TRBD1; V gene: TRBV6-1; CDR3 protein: CASLANRDRGEKLFF; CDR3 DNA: TGTGCCAGCCTTGCTAACCGGGACAGGGGAGAAAAACTGTTTTTT
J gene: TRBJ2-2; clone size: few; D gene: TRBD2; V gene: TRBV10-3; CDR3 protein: CAAKSGGADTGELFF; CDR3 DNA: TGTGCCGCAAAGAGCGGGGGGGCAGACACCGGGGAGCTGTTTTTT
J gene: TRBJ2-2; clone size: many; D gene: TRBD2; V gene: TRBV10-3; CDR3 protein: CATREDGTGELFF; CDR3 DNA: TGTGCCACACGGGAGGACGGCACCGGGGAGCTGTTTTTT
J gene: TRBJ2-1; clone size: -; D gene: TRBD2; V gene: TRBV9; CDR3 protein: CASSVGFSASGSSYNEQFF; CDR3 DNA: TGTGCCAGCAGCGTAGGTTTTAGCGCTAGCGGGAGTTCCTACAATGAGCAGTTCTTC
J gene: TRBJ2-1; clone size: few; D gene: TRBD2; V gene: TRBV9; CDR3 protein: CASSGGTSRDNEQFF; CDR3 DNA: TGTGCCAGCAGCGGCGGGACTAGCAGGGACAATGAGCAGTTCTTC
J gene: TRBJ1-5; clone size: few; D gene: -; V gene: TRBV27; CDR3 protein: CASSLSGGGSNQPQHF; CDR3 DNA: TGTGCCAGCAGTTTATCGGGGGGCGGGAGCAATCAGCCCCAGCATTTT
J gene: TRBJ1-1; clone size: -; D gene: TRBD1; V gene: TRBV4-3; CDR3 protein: CASSQGYEDRRAFF; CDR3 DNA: TGCGCCAGCAGCCAAGGTTACGAGGACAGGCGAGCTTTCTTT
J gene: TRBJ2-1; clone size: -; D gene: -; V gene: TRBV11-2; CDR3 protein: CASSFGGLAYNEQFF; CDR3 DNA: TGTGCCAGCAGCTTTGGCGGGCTCGCTTACAATGAGCAGTTCTTC
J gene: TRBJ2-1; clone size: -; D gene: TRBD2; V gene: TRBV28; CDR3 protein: CASSQLAGGFDEQFF; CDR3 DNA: TGTGCCAGCAGCCAACTAGCGGGAGGATTCGATGAGCAGTTCTTC